This T cell receptor beta chain was observed in a study of CD8 T cells in ankylosing spondylitis (dated by TCRdb to the late 2010s). Regarding the complete study: To find TCR variants linked to disease, the study profiled T cell receptor beta repertoires in ankylosing spondylitis patients and healthy donors. The full study cohort was made up of approximately 24 ankylosing spondylitis patients and 108 healthy donors. Peripheral blood was sampled, and synovial fluid was additionally collected from ankylosing spondylitis patients.

From its cysteine to its phenylalanine, the CDR3 spans 16 amino acids. The CDR3 DNA has 48 bases and is translated from base 1. V and J are truncated by 0 bases and 2 bases respectively, leaving an intervening sequence of 14 bases. The CDR1 and CDR2 encoded by the germline V gene are SGDLS and YYNGEE. This clonotype was counted ten times or more. Its binding antigen is unknown. The record has no base qualities; no much larger clone is one base away. Results the study describes overall, beyond this receptor: Significant enrichment of the disease-linked clones was reported in matched synovial fluid samples from ankylosing spondylitis patients. Blood from ankylosing spondylitis patients appeared to be characterized by a TCR beta motif composed of eight highly homologous amino acid variants. The disease-linked clones had a CD8+ phenotype and were found at relatively low frequencies in peripheral blood. Some motif variants had previously been reported in the synovial fluid and blood of reactive arthritis patients, which suggests shared mechanisms of disease initiation.

Sequencer: Illumina HiSeq 2500. TCR beta libraries were prepared by quantitative 5'-RACE with molecular barcodes. Per the authors' processing: To identify disease-linked TCR variants, a new computational method was used, one built on a probabilistic model of VDJ rearrangement. TCRdb reran the public reads through fastp at Q25 and MiXCR, keeping productive beta chains. Rows matching on CDR3 protein sequence are summarized as one entry with the most common DNA and genes. TCRdb, not the original authors, processed these V and J calls. Present in this sample are around 27,000 distinct CDR3 sequences, 2% to 3% of which were seen just once. The ten largest make up about 7.4% of the sample.

This TCR was sampled from a female donor with ankylosing spondylitis or in good health (not recorded which). Sample: blood, either unsorted or a sorted T cell fraction (not recorded which). Here the chain combines TRBV9 and TRBJ2-5, and perhaps TRBD1 as D gene, on 6 matching bases. The DNA is TGTGCCAGCAGCGTAGTCCCGACAGGAGTTCAAGAGACCCAGTACTTC. Its translation reads: CASSVVPTGVQETQYF.